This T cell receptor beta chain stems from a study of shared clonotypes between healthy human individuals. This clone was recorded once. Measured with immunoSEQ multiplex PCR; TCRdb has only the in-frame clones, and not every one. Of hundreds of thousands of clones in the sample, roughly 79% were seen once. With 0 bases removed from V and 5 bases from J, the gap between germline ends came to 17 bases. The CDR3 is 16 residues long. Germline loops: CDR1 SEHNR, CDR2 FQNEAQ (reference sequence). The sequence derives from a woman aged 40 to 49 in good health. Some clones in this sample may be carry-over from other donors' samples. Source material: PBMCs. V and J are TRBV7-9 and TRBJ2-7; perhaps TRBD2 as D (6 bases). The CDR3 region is CASSLARRLVAHEQYF. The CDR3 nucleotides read TGTGCCAGCAGCTTAGCGAGGCGACTAGTCGCACACGAGCAGTACTTC.